Below are 16 T cell receptor beta chains sequenced from a single sample in a study of T-cell reconstitution after alpha-beta-depleted transplantation in children. Unique molecular identifiers tagged the TCRbeta library. TCRdb used MiXCR to reprocess the PCR reads, holding one entry per CDR3 protein. The repertoire consists of some 830,000 distinct CDR3 sequences, with roughly 16% occurring once and the leading ten covering just under 5%. The input for sequencing was PBMCs, mostly from graft donor cells, taken 360 days after TCRalphabeta/CD19-depleted stem cell transplant. Every receptor here comes from a male patient between 5 and 17 years old who had a stem cell transplant for acute lymphoblastic leukemia, so the T cells may come from the graft donor.

The V and J genes are TRBV29-1 and TRBJ2-5, with TRBD2 matching over 11 bases. The CDR3 loop spans 15 amino acids. Germline CDR1 SQVTM, CDR2 ANQGSEA. V dropped 6 bases and J dropped 0; count of bases not matched to a gene: 6. The CDR3, as DNA: TGCAGCGTAATCGGGACTAGCGGTTACCAAGAGACCCAGTACTTC. It specifies CSVIGTSGYQETQYF.

This clonotype was seen only a few times. V gene TRBV24-1 combines with J gene TRBJ1-1, with TRBD1 as a possible D gene (6 bases). The CDR3 has 18 amino acids. Looked up from germline, CDR1 is KGHDR and CDR2 is SFDVKD. With 0 bases removed from V and 4 bases from J, the gap between germline ends came to 20 bases. CDR3 sequence reads: CATSDLVSGDFTGTEAFF. Written as DNA, the CDR3 is TGTGCCACCAGTGATTTGGTGTCAGGGGACTTCACTGGCACTGAAGCTTTCTTT.

This clonotype occurred a few times. This chain links TRBV5-1 with TRBJ1-2; D remains unclear. This CDR3 spans 17 amino acids. Germline V CDR1 and CDR2: SGHRS, YFSETQ. V was pared by 1 base and J by 4 bases, with 20 bases between. The CDR3 nucleotides are TGCGCCAGCAGCTTGATCGGCGGCAAGGCCCCAACCTATGGCTACACCTTC. Protein product: CASSLIGGKAPTYGYTF.

This clonotype occurred a few times. The chain recombines TRBV12-3 or TRBV12-4 with TRBJ2-3; 9 bases are shared with TRBD2. The CDR3 is 15 amino acids. With V trimmed by 3 bases and J by 2 bases, 3 bases remained unmatched. CDR3 in DNA: TGTGCCAGCAGTTTCGTAGCGGGGGCCACAGATACGCAGTATTTT. This encodes CASSFVAGATDTQYF.

This clonotype was seen only a few times. The CDR3 loop reads CASSVHPSWDRASDTQYF. DNA of the CDR3: TGTGCCAGCAGCGTTCACCCCAGTTGGGACAGGGCCTCAGATACGCAGTATTTT. The V call is TRBV9, the J call TRBJ2-3; TRBD1 matches at 9 bases. The CDR3 has 18 amino acids. Trimming took 2 bases from V and 4 from J; bases not matched to a gene: 14. Germline CDR1 is SGDLS and CDR2 is YYNGEE. The variable domain in full, with the rest retrieved from reference TRBV9 and TRBJ2-3, is DSGVTQTPKHLITATGQRVTLRCSPRSGDLSVYWYQQSLDQGLQFLIQYYNGEERAKGNILERFSAQQFPDLHSELNLSSLELGDSALYFCASSVHPSWDRASDTQYFGPGTRLTVL.

This rearrangement joins TRBV3-1 to TRBJ2-2, with no clear D. The CDR3 covers 14 residues. Trimming stripped 6 bases from V and 2 bases from J, with 10 bases between. Germline V gene data show CDR1 as LGHDT and CDR2 as YNNKEL (reference sequence). Here the CDR3 reads CASSSLRNTGELFF. The CDR3 DNA sequence: TGTGCCAGCAGTAGTTTGAGAAACACCGGGGAGCTGTTTTTT. Variable domain in full (rest from reference TRBV3-1 and TRBJ2-2): DTAVSQTPKYLVTQMGNDKSIKCEQNLGHDTMYWYKQDSKKFLKIMFSYNNKELIINETVPNRFSPKSPDKAHLNLHINSLELGDSAVYFCASSSLRNTGELFFGEGSRLTVL.

This clonotype has more than one count but fewer than ten. The chain uses TRBV10-3 and TRBJ2-5, with D possibly TRBD1 on 6 matching bases. The germline V gene encodes CDR1 ENHRY and CDR2 SYGVKD. The CDR3 has 13 residues. The germline V and J ends were trimmed by 6 bases and 4 bases, with 12 bases remaining between them. The CDR3 spells CAISRGSGETQYF. Written as DNA, the CDR3 is TGTGCCATCAGCAGGGGTTCCGGAGAGACCCAGTACTTC.

This clonotype has a handful of counts. The chain employs TRBV4-1 and TRBJ1-6; 8 bases match TRBD1. Germline V CDR1 and CDR2: MGHRA, YSYEKL. The CDR3 is made up of 17 amino acids. Trimming removed 0 bases from V and 3 bases from J; junction bases left unmatched: 4. CDR3 nucleotides: TGCGCCAGCAGCCAAGATGAAACAGGGGGCTATAATTCACCCCTCCACTTT. Its protein product is CASSQDETGGYNSPLHF.

This clonotype has more than one count but fewer than ten. The CDR3 is CASSPKASGSYEQYF. CDR3 coding DNA: TGTGCCAGCTCACCAAAGGCTAGCGGATCCTACGAGCAGTACTTC. This chain uses TRBV18 with TRBJ2-7, with 7 nucleotides matching TRBD2. CDR1 and CDR2 from the germline V gene are KGHSH and LQKENI. This CDR3 is built from 15 residues. V was clipped by 2 bases and J by 1 base; unmatched bases: 5.

The genes are TRBV12-3 or TRBV12-4 and TRBJ2-3; D unresolved. CDR3 length: 14 amino acids. V lost 3 bases and J lost 2, with 9 bases in between. Here the CDR3 DNA reads TGTGCCAGCAGTTTTGGTCAGTTCACAGATACGCAGTATTTT. This translates into CASSFGQFTDTQYF.

The chain uses TRBV7-9 and TRBJ2-5; D perhaps matches TRBD2 (6 bases). CDR1 and CDR2 from the germline V gene are SEHNR and FQNEAQ (reference sequence). The CDR3 contains 14 residues. Deletions cut 7 bases from V and 7 bases from J, with 19 bases between. CDR3 in DNA: TGTGCCAGCATTCCGGGACTTAACCGGGGGACCCAGTACTTC. Amino acids: CASIPGLNRGTQYF.

This clonotype was counted a few times. The chain joins TRBV10-2 to TRBJ2-1; perhaps TRBD2 as D (6 bases). CDR1 is WSHSY, CDR2 SAAADI, per germline. The CDR3 length is 15 residues. Trimming took off 6 bases at V and 5 bases at J, with 17 bases between the two ends. The CDR3 loop reads CASRWGSGQNNEQFF. CDR3 bases: TGCGCCAGCAGATGGGGCAGCGGGCAGAACAATGAGCAGTTCTTC.

The chain has TRBV7-6 and TRBJ2-3; D remains unclear. CDR3 length: 16 residues. Trimming took off 1 base at V and 4 bases at J, with 15 bases between the two ends. The germline V gene encodes CDR1 SGHVS and CDR2 FNYEAQ. The CDR3 DNA reads TGTGCCAGCAGCTTAGGTACCGCTGGCGGTGCAGATACGCAGTATTTT. Encoded protein: CASSLGTAGGADTQYF.

In this sample, this clonotype turned up a few times. The chain couples TRBV6-1 to TRBJ2-7; 11 bases fit TRBD1. Germline trimming cut 0 bases from V and 4 bases from J; bases unmatched to any gene: 8. The CDR3 is 17 amino acids. CDR1 is MNHNS, CDR2 SASEGT, per germline. The CDR3 reads CASSEATSGTGGYEQYF. The CDR3 DNA is TGTGCCAGCAGTGAAGCGACCTCCGGGACAGGGGGATACGAGCAGTACTTC.

The genes are TRBV12-3 or TRBV12-4 and TRBJ2-7; D possibly corresponds to TRBD1 (6 bases). The CDR3 is 16 residues long. V shed 2 bases and J shed 6 bases, with 20 bases lying between them. The CDR3 is CASSLTNRVRGREQYF. DNA for the CDR3: TGTGCCAGCAGTTTAACCAACAGGGTGCGAGGGCGCGAGCAGTACTTC.

This clonotype occurred many times. The chain is built from TRBV12-3 or TRBV12-4 and TRBJ2-2, with 8 bases identical to TRBD1. This CDR3 spans 14 amino acids. V lost 6 bases and J lost 9; bases outside the gene matches: 9. The CDR3: CASSNRGSPWELFF. The CDR3 coding sequence is TGTGCCAGCAGCAACAGGGGGTCACCGTGGGAGCTGTTTTTT.